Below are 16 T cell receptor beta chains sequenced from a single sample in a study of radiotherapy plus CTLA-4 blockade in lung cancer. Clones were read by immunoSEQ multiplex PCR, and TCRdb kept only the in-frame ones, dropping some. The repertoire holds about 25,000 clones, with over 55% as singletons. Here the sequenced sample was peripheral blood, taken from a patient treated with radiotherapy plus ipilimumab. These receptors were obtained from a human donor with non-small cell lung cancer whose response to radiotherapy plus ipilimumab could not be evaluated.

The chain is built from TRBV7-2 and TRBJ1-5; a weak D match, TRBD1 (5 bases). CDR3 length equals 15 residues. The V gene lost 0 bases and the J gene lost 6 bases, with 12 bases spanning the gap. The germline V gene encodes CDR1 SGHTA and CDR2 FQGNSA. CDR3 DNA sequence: TGTGCCAGCAGCTTAGCGCGCGGGGGGGGTCAGCCCCAGCATTTT. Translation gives CASSLARGGGQPQHF.

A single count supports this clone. CDR3 sequence (DNA): TGTGCCAGCAGCTTGTGGTCAGGCACTGAAGCTTTCTTT. Protein: CASSLWSGTEAFF. The rearrangement uses TRBV5-6 and TRBJ1-1, with no clear D. This CDR3 has 13 residues. Trimming removed 1 base from V and 4 bases from J, with 8 bases in between. Looked up from germline, CDR1 is SGHDT and CDR2 is YYEEEE. The full variable domain, completed using reference TRBV5-6 and TRBJ1-1, is DAGVTQSPTHLIKTRGQQVTLRCSPKSGHDTVSWYQQALGQGPQFIFQYYEEEERQRGNFPDRFSGHQFPNYSSELNVNALLLGDSALYLCASSLWSGTEAFFGQGTRLTVV.

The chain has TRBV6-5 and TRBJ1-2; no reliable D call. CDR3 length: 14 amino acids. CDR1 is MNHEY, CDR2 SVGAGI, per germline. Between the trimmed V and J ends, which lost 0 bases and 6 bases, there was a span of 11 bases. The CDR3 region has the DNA TGTGCCAGCAGTTACTCGCCTGCGCAGGATGGCTACACCTTC. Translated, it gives CASSYSPAQDGYTF.

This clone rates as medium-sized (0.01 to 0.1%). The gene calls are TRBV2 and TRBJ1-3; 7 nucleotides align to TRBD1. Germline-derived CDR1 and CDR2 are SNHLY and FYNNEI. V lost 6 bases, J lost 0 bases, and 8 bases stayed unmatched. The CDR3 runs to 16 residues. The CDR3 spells CASSQDRAYSGNTIYF. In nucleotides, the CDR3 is TGTGCCAGCAGCCAAGACAGGGCCTACTCTGGAAACACCATATATTTT.

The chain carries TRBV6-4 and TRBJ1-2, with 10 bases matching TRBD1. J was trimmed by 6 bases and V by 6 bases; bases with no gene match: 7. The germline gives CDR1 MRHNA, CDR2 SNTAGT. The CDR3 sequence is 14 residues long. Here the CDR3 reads CASRRDRGADGYTF. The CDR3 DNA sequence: TGTGCCAGCAGAAGGGACAGGGGAGCGGATGGCTACACCTTC.

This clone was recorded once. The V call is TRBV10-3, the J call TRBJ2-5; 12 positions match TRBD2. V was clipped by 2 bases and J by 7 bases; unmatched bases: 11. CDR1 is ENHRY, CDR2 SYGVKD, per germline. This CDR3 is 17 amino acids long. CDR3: CAISEERLAGGIVTQYF. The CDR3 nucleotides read TGTGCCATCAGTGAGGAACGGCTAGCGGGAGGGATAGTGACCCAGTACTTC.

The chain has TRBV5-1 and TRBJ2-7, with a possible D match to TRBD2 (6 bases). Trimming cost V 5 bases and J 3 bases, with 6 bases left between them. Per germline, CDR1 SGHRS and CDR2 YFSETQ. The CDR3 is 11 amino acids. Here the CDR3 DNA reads TGCGCCAGCAGGCGGGACTACGAGCAGTACTTC. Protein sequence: CASRRDYEQYF.

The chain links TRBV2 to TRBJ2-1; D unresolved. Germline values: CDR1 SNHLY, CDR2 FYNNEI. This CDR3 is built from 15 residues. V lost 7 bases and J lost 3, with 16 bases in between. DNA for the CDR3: TGTGCCAGCAAAGTAGGCGACTCGATCTACAATGAGCAGTTCTTC. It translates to CASKVGDSIYNEQFF. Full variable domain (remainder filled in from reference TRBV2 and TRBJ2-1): EPEVTQTPSHQVTQMGQEVILRCVPISNHLYFYWYRQILGQKVEFLVSFYNNEISEKSEIFDDQFSVERPDGSNFTLKIRSTKLEDSAMYFCASKVGDSIYNEQFFGPGTRLTVL.

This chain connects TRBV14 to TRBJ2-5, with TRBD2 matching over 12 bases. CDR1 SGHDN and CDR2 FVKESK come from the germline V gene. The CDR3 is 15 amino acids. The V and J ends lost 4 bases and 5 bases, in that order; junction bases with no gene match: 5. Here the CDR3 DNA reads TGTGCCAGCAGCCGACGACTAGCGGGAGTGGAGACCCAGTACTTC. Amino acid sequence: CASSRRLAGVETQYF.

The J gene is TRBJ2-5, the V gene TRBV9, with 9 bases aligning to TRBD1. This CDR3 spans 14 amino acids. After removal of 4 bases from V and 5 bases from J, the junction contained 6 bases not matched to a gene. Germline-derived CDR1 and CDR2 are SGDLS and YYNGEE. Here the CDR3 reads CASSSTGGRETQYF. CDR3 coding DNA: TGTGCCAGCAGCTCCACAGGGGGCCGGGAGACCCAGTACTTC.

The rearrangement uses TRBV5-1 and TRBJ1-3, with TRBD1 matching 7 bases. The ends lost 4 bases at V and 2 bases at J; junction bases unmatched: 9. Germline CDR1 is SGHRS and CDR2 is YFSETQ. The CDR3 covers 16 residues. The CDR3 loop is CASSPGQVLAGNTIYF. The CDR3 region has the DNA TGCGCCAGCAGCCCTGGACAGGTCCTTGCTGGAAACACCATATATTTT.

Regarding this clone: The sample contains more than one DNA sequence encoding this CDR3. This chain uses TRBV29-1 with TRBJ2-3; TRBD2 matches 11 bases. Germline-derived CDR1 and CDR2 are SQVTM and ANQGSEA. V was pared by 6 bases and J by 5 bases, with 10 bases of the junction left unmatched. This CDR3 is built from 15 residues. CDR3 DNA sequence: TGCAGCGTCGGGACTAGCGGCTCCGGTGGAGATACGCAGTATTTT. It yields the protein CSVGTSGSGGDTQYF.

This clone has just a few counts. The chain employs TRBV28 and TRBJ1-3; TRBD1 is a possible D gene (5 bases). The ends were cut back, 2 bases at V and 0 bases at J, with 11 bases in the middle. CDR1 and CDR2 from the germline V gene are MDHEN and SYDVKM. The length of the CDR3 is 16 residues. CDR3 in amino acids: CASSLGGGSSGNTIYF. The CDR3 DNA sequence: TGTGCCAGCAGTTTAGGGGGGGGGAGCTCTGGAAACACCATATATTTT.

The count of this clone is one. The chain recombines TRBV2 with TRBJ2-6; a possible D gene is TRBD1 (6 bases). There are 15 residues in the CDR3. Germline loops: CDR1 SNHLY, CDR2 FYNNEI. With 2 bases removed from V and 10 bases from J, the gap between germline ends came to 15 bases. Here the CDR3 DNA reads TGTGCCAGCAGTGAAACAGGGTCGTCCTTAAACGTCCTGACTTTC. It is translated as CASSETGSSLNVLTF.

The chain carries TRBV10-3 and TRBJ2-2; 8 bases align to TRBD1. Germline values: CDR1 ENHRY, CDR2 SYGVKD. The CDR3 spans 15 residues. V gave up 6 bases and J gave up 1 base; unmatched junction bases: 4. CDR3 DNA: TGTGCCATCAGCCCACAGGGGGGGAACACCGGGGAGCTGTTTTTT. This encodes CAISPQGGNTGELFF.

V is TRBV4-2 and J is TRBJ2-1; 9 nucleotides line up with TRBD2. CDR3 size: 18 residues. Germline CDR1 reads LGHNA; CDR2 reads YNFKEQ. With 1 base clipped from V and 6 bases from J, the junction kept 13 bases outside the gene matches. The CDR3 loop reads CASSQGSLGAGGFNEQFF. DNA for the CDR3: TGTGCCAGCAGCCAAGGCTCTCTCGGAGCGGGAGGTTTCAATGAGCAGTTCTTC.